This T cell receptor beta chain was found in a study of blood T cell repertoires in COVID-19. Germline V gene data show CDR1 as MNHEY and CDR2 as SVGAGI. CDR3 length: 14 residues. Trimming took 5 bases from V and 5 from J; bases not matched to a gene: 7. In its sample, this clone was seen a few times. In the authors' workflow: Reference gene primer amplification gave nucleated cell count estimates. Method: immunoSEQ multiplex PCR; TCRdb's copy keeps in-frame clones and lacks some. V and J calls and clone size are copied from that table; D and trimming were computed from the DNA. The sample yields 150,000 to 200,000 clones, roughly 84% seen once. Allocation to cohorts depended on clinical history reported by the participants.

The sequenced sample consisted of PBMCs or T cells enriched from blood (not recorded which). V gene TRBV6-5 combines with J gene TRBJ2-7, with 9 nucleotides matching TRBD1. The TCR comes from a woman aged 55-70 years who had recovered from COVID-19. CDR3 sequence: CASSIGTGFNEQYF. CDR3 in DNA: TGTGCCAGCAGTATTGGGACAGGGTTCAACGAGCAGTACTTC.